These 18 T cell receptor beta chains share one sample of origin, sequenced in a study of cytomegalovirus exposure and HLA in healthy donors. Vbeta (60) and Jbeta (13) primers were used in the PCR. The repertoire was sequenced with immunoSEQ multiplex PCR; TCRdb's copy has only in-frame clones and lacks some. The data show approximately 160,000 clones, roughly 87% seen once. Sequenced sample: PBMCs. The receptors were gathered from a girl aged 10-17 years in good health and CMV-seropositive.

The chain joins TRBV6-5 to TRBJ2-7; weak D call: TRBD1 (7 bases). The CDR3 has 15 amino acids. Trimming removed 7 bases at V and 4 bases at J, with 20 bases between. The germline V gene encodes CDR1 MNHEY and CDR2 SVGAGI. CDR3 loop: CASTIIATGRYEQYF. CDR3 bases: TGTGCCAGCACTATAATAGCGACAGGGAGGTACGAGCAGTACTTC.

V usage is TRBV19 and J usage is TRBJ1-2; D not resolved. The germline V gene has CDR1 LNHDA and CDR2 SQIVND (reference sequence). Trimming left V 2 bases short and J 3 bases short, with 4 bases between. The CDR3 is 12 amino acids. CDR3 protein: CASSIQDYGYTF. DNA for the CDR3: TGTGCCAGTAGTATACAGGACTATGGCTACACCTTC.

V usage is TRBV28 and J usage is TRBJ1-5, with D unclear. The CDR3 extends over 15 amino acids. V was trimmed by 7 bases and J by 0 bases, leaving 13 bases between them. Germline V gene sequence: CDR1 MDHEN, CDR2 SYDVKM. The CDR3 coding sequence is TGTGCCAGCACGGCCAGGATCTATAGCAATCAGCCCCAGCATTTT. Amino acids: CASTARIYSNQPQHF.

The chain couples TRBV5-4 to TRBJ2-7, with D possibly matching TRBD2 (6 bases). The V gene's germline CDR1 is SGHNT and CDR2 YYREEE (reference sequence). The ends were cut back, 4 bases at V and 2 bases at J, with 16 bases in the middle. The CDR3 spans 15 residues. The CDR3 loop reads CASSEGSGLAYEQYF. As DNA, the CDR3 is TGTGCCAGCAGCGAAGGGTCGGGACTCGCCTACGAGCAGTACTTC.

The chain employs TRBV25-1 and TRBJ1-5, with 7 positions matching TRBD1. Germline V gene data show CDR1 as MGHDK and CDR2 as SYGVNS. Trimming removed 5 bases from V and 2 bases from J; junction bases left unmatched: 9. The CDR3 length is 16 residues. The CDR3: CASSPAGTDGNQPQHF. The CDR3 nucleotides are TGTGCCAGCAGTCCTGCCGGGACAGACGGCAATCAGCCCCAGCATTTT.

The CDR3 bases are TGCAGCGTTGATGTTCTCGGTAACAATGAGCAGTTCTTC. It encodes CSVDVLGNNEQFF. The chain links TRBV29-1 to TRBJ2-1; the D is unclear. V was clipped by 3 bases and J by 5 bases, with 11 bases between them. The CDR3 runs to 13 residues. Germline V gene sequence: CDR1 SQVTM, CDR2 ANQGSEA.

V is TRBV4-3 and J is TRBJ2-3, with 8 bases fitting TRBD2. V lost 1 base, J lost 2 bases, and 8 bases stayed unmatched. The CDR3 sequence is 17 residues long. Per germline, CDR1 LGHNA and CDR2 YSLEER. For the CDR3, the DNA is TGCGCCAGCAGCCAAGGGGCCCAGCGGGGGTACACAGATACGCAGTATTTT. This gives the protein CASSQGAQRGYTDTQYF.

The chain links TRBV27 to TRBJ2-5; D remains unclear. This CDR3 spans 11 amino acids. Germline CDR1 MNHEY, CDR2 SMNVEV (reference sequence). Trimming removed 2 bases from V and 5 bases from J, with 3 bases in between. The DNA of the CDR3 is TGTGCCAGCAGTTTAAGCGAGACCCAGTACTTC. It translates to CASSLSETQYF.

The genes are TRBV5-6 and TRBJ2-2; 7 bases line up with TRBD1. The CDR3 has 15 amino acids. Germline V gene lookup returns CDR1 SGHDT and CDR2 YYEEEE. The junction had 9 bases not matched to a gene; V was cut back by 6 bases and J by 4 bases. CDR3 DNA sequence: TGTGCCAGCACCACGTTGACAGGGTCCACCGGGGAGCTGTTTTTT. Translation gives CASTTLTGSTGELFF.

The rearrangement uses TRBV30 and TRBJ2-1; 16 bases agree with TRBD2. V lost 1 base, J lost 8 bases, and 8 bases stayed unmatched. From germline, CDR1 is GTSNPN and CDR2 SVGIG (reference sequence). The CDR3 spans 17 residues. CDR3 protein: CAWSAGTSGGAEDEQFF. CDR3 nucleotides: TGTGCCTGGAGTGCCGGGACTAGCGGGGGGGCGGAGGATGAGCAGTTCTTC.

The chain employs TRBV7-2 and TRBJ2-1; tentatively, D is TRBD1 (6 bases). The CDR3 runs 15 residues. The V end lost 2 bases, the J end lost 1 base, and 9 bases lay between the germline ends. CDR1 SGHTA and CDR2 FQGNSA come from the germline V gene. The CDR3 spells CASSLFQGSYNEQFF. DNA of the CDR3: TGTGCCAGCAGCTTATTCCAGGGGTCCTACAATGAGCAGTTCTTC.

The chain has TRBV11-3 and TRBJ2-2, with 13 positions matching TRBD2. This CDR3 has 18 amino acids. The V gene end was trimmed by 5 bases and the J gene end by 0 bases; junction bases not matched to a gene: 6. CDR1 is SGHNT, CDR2 YENEEA, per germline. Written as DNA, the CDR3 is TGTGCCAGCAGCCCGAAACTAGCGGGAGGGCCGAACACCGGGGAGCTGTTTTTT. Protein sequence: CASSPKLAGGPNTGELFF. The whole variable domain, filled in from reference TRBV11-3 and TRBJ2-2, reads EAGVVQSPRYKIIEKKQPVAFWCNPISGHNTLYWYLQNLGQGPELLIRYENEEAVDDSQLPKDRFSAERLKGVDSTLKIQPAELGDSAVYLCASSPKLAGGPNTGELFFGEGSRLTVL.

The genes are TRBV10-2 and TRBJ2-3; 14 bases align to TRBD2. In germline, CDR1 is WSHSY, CDR2 SAAADI. With V trimmed by 2 bases and J by 0 bases, 10 bases remained unmatched. The CDR3 has 20 residues. In nucleotides, the CDR3 is TGCGCCAGCAGTGAGAGGACTAGCGGGAGGCCCCGTGCTAGCACAGATACGCAGTATTTT. It codes for CASSERTSGRPRASTDTQYF.

CDR3: CASSEPGHSVSTEAFF. CDR3 nucleotide sequence: TGTGCCAGCAGTGAACCGGGACACTCCGTGAGCACTGAAGCTTTCTTT. V and J are TRBV6-1 and TRBJ1-1; TRBD1 is a possible D gene (6 bases). This CDR3 is 16 amino acids long. V lost 2 bases and J 4 bases, leaving 17 bases between the germline ends. Germline-derived CDR1 and CDR2 are MNHNS and SASEGT.

The chain couples TRBV7-8 to TRBJ1-2; tentatively, D is TRBD1 (5 bases). The ends were cut back, 4 bases at V and 2 bases at J, with 17 bases in the middle. CDR1 and CDR2 from the germline V gene are SGHVS and FQNEAQ. This CDR3 region has 16 residues. The CDR3 coding sequence is TGTGCCAGCAGCTCCACCGGGGGGGAACTCAACTATGGCTACACCTTC. Residues: CASSSTGGELNYGYTF. Combining the CDR3 with reference TRBV7-8 and TRBJ1-2 gives the whole variable domain GAGVSQSPRYKVAKRGQDVALRCDPISGHVSLFWYQQALGQGPEFLTYFQNEAQLDKSGLPSDRFFAERPEGSVSTLKIQRTQQEDSAVYLCASSSTGGELNYGYTFGSGTRLTVV.

The chain joins TRBV5-4 to TRBJ1-2, with a possible D match to TRBD1 (6 bases). The V end lost 7 bases, the J end lost 2 bases, and 9 bases lay between the germline ends. The CDR3 is 12 residues long. Germline values: CDR1 SGHNT, CDR2 YYREEE (reference sequence). The CDR3 loop reads CASSDRNYGYTF. CDR3 nucleotides: TGTGCCAGCTCTGACAGGAACTATGGCTACACCTTC.

The chain joins TRBV2 to TRBJ2-1; D gene ambiguous. The CDR3 spans 15 residues. The V and J ends lost 3 bases and 5 bases respectively, with 14 bases between them. Germline V gene data show CDR1 as SNHLY and CDR2 as FYNNEI. The CDR3 is CASSEKLAADNEQFF. CDR3 nucleotides: TGTGCCAGCAGTGAGAAACTGGCCGCGGACAATGAGCAGTTCTTC.

This clone has only one observation. The J gene is TRBJ1-4, the V gene TRBV30; D perhaps matches TRBD1 (5 bases). Germline values: CDR1 GTSNPN, CDR2 SVGIG (reference sequence). V dropped 3 bases and J dropped 8 bases, with 16 bases sitting between them. There are 14 residues in the CDR3. DNA of the CDR3: TGTGCCTGGAGCCCCTCAGGGCAGGAGGAAAAACTGTTTTTT. Protein sequence: CAWSPSGQEEKLFF.